The rows below give T cell receptor beta chains drawn from one sample of a study of control samples from healthy donors and cancer patients. Libraries were prepared by immunoSEQ multiplex PCR; TCRdb keeps only in-frame clonotypes and omits some of them. This sample's clone table lists 150,000 to 200,000 clones. The sequenced sample was blood. All receptors derive from a woman aged 25 to 39 in good health. CDR3s include the opening cysteine and the closing phenylalanine or tryptophan. Each record gives: J gene, D gene, CDR3 length, V gene, CDR3 DNA, CDR3 protein. D genes are given only for firm matches.

j_call: TRBJ2-5; d_call: NA; cdr3_length: 13; v_call: TRBV2; cdr3_nt: TGTGCCAGCAGTGACAGGGGTTTGGAGACCCAGTACTTC; cdr3_aa: CASSDRGLETQYF
j_call: TRBJ2-7; d_call: NA; cdr3_length: 13; v_call: TRBV5-5; cdr3_nt: TGTGCCAGCAGCTTTACCGGGACCGGCGAGCAGTACTTC; cdr3_aa: CASSFTGTGEQYF
j_call: TRBJ1-1; d_call: NA; cdr3_length: 15; v_call: TRBV28; cdr3_nt: TGTGCCAGCAGTCCGGATCAGGGCTGGGACACTGAAGCTTTCTTT; cdr3_aa: CASSPDQGWDTEAFF
j_call: TRBJ2-3; d_call: NA; cdr3_length: 12; v_call: TRBV9; cdr3_nt: TGTGCCAGCAGCGTAGGAAGCGATACGCAGTATTTT; cdr3_aa: CASSVGSDTQYF
j_call: TRBJ1-1; d_call: NA; cdr3_length: 15; v_call: TRBV27; cdr3_nt: TGTGCCAGCAGCCCACGGGGCAGGGTGAACACTGAAGCTTTCTTT; cdr3_aa: CASSPRGRVNTEAFF
j_call: TRBJ1-3; d_call: NA; cdr3_length: 15; v_call: TRBV5-8; cdr3_nt: TGTGCCAGCAGCTTGAGGGGGGGGCCCGGAAACACCATATATTTT; cdr3_aa: CASSLRGGPGNTIYF
j_call: TRBJ2-1; d_call: TRBD2; cdr3_length: 14; v_call: TRBV28; cdr3_nt: TGTGCCAGCAGTGTGGGACTAGCGGGGCATGAGCAGTTCTTC; cdr3_aa: CASSVGLAGHEQFF
j_call: TRBJ1-4; d_call: NA; cdr3_length: 15; v_call: TRBV7-9; cdr3_nt: TGTGCCAGCAGCTTAGCGGAAATAACTAATGAAAAACTGTTTTTT; cdr3_aa: CASSLAEITNEKLFF
j_call: TRBJ1-4; d_call: NA; cdr3_length: 14; v_call: TRBV10-3; cdr3_nt: TGTGCCATCAGTCCGGGACCAGAGGGGGAAAAACTGTTTTTT; cdr3_aa: CAISPGPEGEKLFF
j_call: TRBJ2-5; d_call: NA; cdr3_length: 14; v_call: TRBV5-4; cdr3_nt: TGTGCCAGCAGCTCACCCGGGAGACAAGAGACCCAGTACTTC; cdr3_aa: CASSSPGRQETQYF
j_call: TRBJ2-3; d_call: NA; cdr3_length: 13; v_call: TRBV28; cdr3_nt: TGTGCCAGCAGTTTCAGCGACTCAGATACGCAGTATTTT; cdr3_aa: CASSFSDSDTQYF
j_call: TRBJ1-2; d_call: NA; cdr3_length: 13; v_call: TRBV18; cdr3_nt: TGTGCCAGCTCACCGGTCGAAGTTTATGGCTACACCTTC; cdr3_aa: CASSPVEVYGYTF
j_call: TRBJ1-5; d_call: NA; cdr3_length: 15; v_call: TRBV2; cdr3_nt: TGTGCCAGCAGTGAACGGGCCAGGTTAAATCAGCCCCAGCATTTT; cdr3_aa: CASSERARLNQPQHF
j_call: TRBJ1-4; d_call: TRBD1; cdr3_length: 16; v_call: TRBV6-5; cdr3_nt: TGTGCCAGCAGTTACTCGGGACAGCCTATCGATGAAAAACTGTTTTTT; cdr3_aa: CASSYSGQPIDEKLFF
j_call: TRBJ1-6; d_call: NA; cdr3_length: 16; v_call: TRBV7-2; cdr3_nt: TGTGCCAGCAGCGACAGAACAACAGGGCATAATTCACCCCTCCACTTT; cdr3_aa: CASSDRTTGHNSPLHF
j_call: TRBJ2-7; d_call: NA; cdr3_length: 15; v_call: TRBV7-9; cdr3_nt: TGTGCCAGCAGCTTAGCGGCAGGGTATACGGGCGAGCAGTACTTC; cdr3_aa: CASSLAAGYTGEQYF
j_call: TRBJ2-5; d_call: NA; cdr3_length: 18; v_call: TRBV4-2; cdr3_nt: TGTGCCAGCAGCCAAGATGTCCCACGCCTGACTAGACGGGAGACCCAGTACTTC; cdr3_aa: CASSQDVPRLTRRETQYF
j_call: TRBJ1-2; d_call: NA; cdr3_length: 12; v_call: TRBV19; cdr3_nt: TGTGCCAGTAGTATAAACGGTTATGGCTACACCTTC; cdr3_aa: CASSINGYGYTF
j_call: TRBJ1-4; d_call: NA; cdr3_length: 12; v_call: TRBV5-1; cdr3_nt: TGCGCCAGCAGCTTGTCCGGGGAAAAACTGTTTTTT; cdr3_aa: CASSLSGEKLFF
j_call: TRBJ1-6; d_call: NA; cdr3_length: 16; v_call: TRBV27; cdr3_nt: TGTGCCAGCAGTTTATCGAAGAGCTCCTATAATTCACCCCTCCACTTT; cdr3_aa: CASSLSKSSYNSPLHF
j_call: TRBJ2-7; d_call: NA; cdr3_length: 11; v_call: TRBV20-1; cdr3_nt: TGCAGTGCTAGGGGGCCAAACGAGCAGTACTTC; cdr3_aa: CSARGPNEQYF
j_call: TRBJ2-7; d_call: TRBD1; cdr3_length: 16; v_call: TRBV5-1; cdr3_nt: TGCGCCAGCAGCGGGGGACAGGGTATACTCTCCTACGAGCAGTACTTC; cdr3_aa: CASSGGQGILSYEQYF
j_call: TRBJ1-1; d_call: NA; cdr3_length: 14; v_call: TRBV16; cdr3_nt: TGTGCCAGTAGACCTGTGGATTTGGTCACTGAAGCTTTCTTT; cdr3_aa: CASRPVDLVTEAFF
j_call: TRBJ1-6; d_call: NA; cdr3_length: 14; v_call: TRBV2; cdr3_nt: TGTGCCAGCACTCGGACAGCATATAATTCACCCCTCCACTTT; cdr3_aa: CASTRTAYNSPLHF
j_call: TRBJ1-6; d_call: NA; cdr3_length: 17; v_call: TRBV23-1; cdr3_nt: TGCGCCAGCAGACCCAAGGGGGTTATAATAGGTAATTCACCCCTCCACTTT; cdr3_aa: CASRPKGVIIGNSPLHF
j_call: TRBJ1-1; d_call: NA; cdr3_length: 15; v_call: TRBV6-5; cdr3_nt: TGTGCCAGCAGTTATCGGGGAAGTTTGGACACTGAAGCTTTCTTT; cdr3_aa: CASSYRGSLDTEAFF
j_call: TRBJ2-6; d_call: NA; cdr3_length: 13; v_call: TRBV12-3/TRBV12-4; cdr3_nt: TGTGCCAGCAGTTTTTTTGGGGCCAACGTCCTGACTTTC; cdr3_aa: CASSFFGANVLTF
j_call: TRBJ1-1; d_call: NA; cdr3_length: 12; v_call: TRBV7-2; cdr3_nt: TGTGCCAGCAGCTTAGCAGAGAGGGTAGCTTTCTTT; cdr3_aa: CASSLAERVAFF
j_call: TRBJ1-4; d_call: TRBD1; cdr3_length: 15; v_call: TRBV18; cdr3_nt: TGTGCCAGCACCGGGACAGTTGCAACTAATGAAAAACTGTTTTTT; cdr3_aa: CASTGTVATNEKLFF
j_call: TRBJ2-5; d_call: NA; cdr3_length: 15; v_call: TRBV19; cdr3_nt: TGTGCCAGTACCCCGACAGGGAGGTTTGGGGAGACCCAGTACTTC; cdr3_aa: CASTPTGRFGETQYF
j_call: TRBJ1-5; d_call: TRBD1; cdr3_length: 16; v_call: TRBV7-2; cdr3_nt: TGTGCCAGCAGCTTAGCGGCAGGGGGGCCCAATCAGCCCCAGCATTTT; cdr3_aa: CASSLAAGGPNQPQHF
j_call: TRBJ1-1; d_call: TRBD1; cdr3_length: 13; v_call: TRBV12-3/TRBV12-4; cdr3_nt: TGTGCCAGCAGTTCGACAGGGGTGGCAGGGGCTTTCTTT; cdr3_aa: CASSSTGVAGAFF
j_call: TRBJ1-2; d_call: NA; cdr3_length: 11; v_call: TRBV23-1; cdr3_nt: TGCGCCAGTGGCCTTAACTATGGCTACACCTTC; cdr3_aa: CASGLNYGYTF
j_call: TRBJ2-1; d_call: NA; cdr3_length: 15; v_call: TRBV28; cdr3_nt: TGTGCCAGCAGTCCGGGCCAACTCACTTACAATGAGCAGTTCTTC; cdr3_aa: CASSPGQLTYNEQFF
j_call: TRBJ2-2; d_call: NA; cdr3_length: 12; v_call: TRBV6-5; cdr3_nt: TGTGCCAGCAGTTACTTATCCGGGGAGCTGTTTTTT; cdr3_aa: CASSYLSGELFF
j_call: TRBJ1-4; d_call: NA; cdr3_length: 14; v_call: TRBV7-9; cdr3_nt: TGTGCCAGCCCGGGGACCGCCCGTAATGAAAAACTGTTTTTT; cdr3_aa: CASPGTARNEKLFF
j_call: TRBJ2-3; d_call: NA; cdr3_length: 14; v_call: TRBV5-1; cdr3_nt: TGCGCCAGCAGACCCGCCACTAACACAGATACGCAGTATTTT; cdr3_aa: CASRPATNTDTQYF
j_call: TRBJ2-1; d_call: NA; cdr3_length: 12; v_call: TRBV12-3/TRBV12-4; cdr3_nt: TGTGCCTCGTGGTACAGTGAGGGTGAGCAGTTCTTC; cdr3_aa: CASWYSEGEQFF
j_call: TRBJ1-6; d_call: NA; cdr3_length: 14; v_call: TRBV4-2; cdr3_nt: TGTGCCAGCAGCATACGGACGGCCAATTCACCCCTCCACTTT; cdr3_aa: CASSIRTANSPLHF
j_call: TRBJ1-1; d_call: NA; cdr3_length: 18; v_call: TRBV9; cdr3_nt: TGTGCCAGCAGCGTAGAAGGTGGGGCAGGGTCAGGGAACACTGAAGCTTTCTTT; cdr3_aa: CASSVEGGAGSGNTEAFF
j_call: TRBJ1-5; d_call: TRBD1; cdr3_length: 14; v_call: TRBV6-1; cdr3_nt: TGTGCCAGCAGTGAAAGACAGGGGGTCGCGCCCCAGCATTTT; cdr3_aa: CASSERQGVAPQHF
j_call: TRBJ2-1; d_call: TRBD2; cdr3_length: 15; v_call: TRBV19; cdr3_nt: TGTGCCAGTAGCCTTACTAGCGGGGGGTGGAATGAGCAGTTCTTC; cdr3_aa: CASSLTSGGWNEQFF
j_call: TRBJ1-1; d_call: TRBD1; cdr3_length: 12; v_call: TRBV6-5; cdr3_nt: TGTGCCGCACAGGGGAGGGTCACTGAAGCTTTCTTT; cdr3_aa: CAAQGRVTEAFF
j_call: TRBJ1-4; d_call: TRBD1; cdr3_length: 15; v_call: TRBV5-4; cdr3_nt: TGTGCCAGCAGCTTGGAAACAGGGGGCGGTGAAAAACTGTTTTTT; cdr3_aa: CASSLETGGGEKLFF
j_call: TRBJ1-5; d_call: NA; cdr3_length: 14; v_call: TRBV2; cdr3_nt: TGTGCCAGCAGTGAAAACAGGAGCAATCAGCCCCAGCATTTT; cdr3_aa: CASSENRSNQPQHF
j_call: TRBJ1-4; d_call: NA; cdr3_length: 13; v_call: TRBV10-3; cdr3_nt: TGTGCCTCCAGGGTATCAACTAATGAAAAACTGTTTTTT; cdr3_aa: CASRVSTNEKLFF
j_call: TRBJ2-7; d_call: NA; cdr3_length: 14; v_call: TRBV6-6; cdr3_nt: TGTGCCAGCAGCTATCGACAGCTTTCGGGCGAGCAGTACTTC; cdr3_aa: CASSYRQLSGEQYF
j_call: TRBJ1-5; d_call: NA; cdr3_length: 16; v_call: TRBV7-2; cdr3_nt: TGTGCCAGCAGCTTGCGGGCAGCTTATAGCAATCAGCCCCAGCATTTT; cdr3_aa: CASSLRAAYSNQPQHF
j_call: TRBJ2-3; d_call: NA; cdr3_length: 15; v_call: TRBV5-6; cdr3_nt: TGTGCCAGCAGCTCGCTGGGGGGAAGCACAGATACGCAGTATTTT; cdr3_aa: CASSSLGGSTDTQYF
j_call: TRBJ2-7; d_call: NA; cdr3_length: 16; v_call: TRBV9; cdr3_nt: TGTGCCAGCAGCGTAGCTACCGGGACGGACTCCTACGAGCAGTACTTC; cdr3_aa: CASSVATGTDSYEQYF
j_call: TRBJ2-7; d_call: NA; cdr3_length: 11; v_call: TRBV2; cdr3_nt: TGTGCCAGCAGCGGGGCCTACGAGCAGTACTTC; cdr3_aa: CASSGAYEQYF
j_call: TRBJ1-5; d_call: NA; cdr3_length: 20; v_call: TRBV6-2/TRBV6-3; cdr3_nt: TGTGCCAGCAGTTACTCCCCGGGGCGCGGGTCATCTTTTAGCAATCAGCCCCAGCATTTT; cdr3_aa: CASSYSPGRGSSFSNQPQHF
j_call: TRBJ1-2; d_call: NA; cdr3_length: 13; v_call: TRBV5-1; cdr3_nt: TGCGCCAGCATCTGGTACCCACAACAAGGCTACACCTTC; cdr3_aa: CASIWYPQQGYTF
j_call: TRBJ2-1; d_call: TRBD2; cdr3_length: 18; v_call: TRBV28; cdr3_nt: TGTGCCAGCAGTTTCCCCCTTGTAGCGGGGGGTAACTACAATGAGCAGTTCTTC; cdr3_aa: CASSFPLVAGGNYNEQFF
j_call: TRBJ1-3; d_call: TRBD1; cdr3_length: 13; v_call: TRBV7-9; cdr3_nt: TGTGCCAGCAGCACCGGACAGGGCTACACCATATATTTT; cdr3_aa: CASSTGQGYTIYF
j_call: TRBJ2-1; d_call: TRBD2; cdr3_length: 18; v_call: TRBV7-9; cdr3_nt: TGTGCCAGCAGCGATAAAGCGGGGGGCTTAAGCTCCTACAATGAGCAGTTCTTC; cdr3_aa: CASSDKAGGLSSYNEQFF
j_call: TRBJ1-2; d_call: NA; cdr3_length: 14; v_call: TRBV5-6; cdr3_nt: TGTGCCAGCAGCCGGACGGTCAGTCGTTATGGCTACACCTTC; cdr3_aa: CASSRTVSRYGYTF